This T cell receptor beta chain was identified in a study of control samples from healthy donors and cancer patients. Sequencing was performed with immunoSEQ multiplex PCR; in TCRdb, only in-frame clones are kept and a portion is missing. The data show tens of thousands of clones, 65% to 90% seen once. CDR1 and CDR2 from the germline V gene are SGHRS and YFSETQ. The CDR3 contains 16 residues. With 4 bases clipped from V and 0 bases from J, the junction kept 4 bases outside the gene matches. This rearrangement joins TRBV5-1 to TRBJ1-6; the match to TRBD1 covers 7 bases. This clonotype originated in a man aged 40-50 years in good health. Specimen: blood. The CDR3 protein is CASSPTGDSYNSPLHF. The CDR3 region has the DNA TGCGCCAGCAGCCCAACAGGGGACTCCTATAATTCACCCCTCCACTTT. Drawing the rest from reference TRBV5-1 and TRBJ1-6, the complete variable domain is KAGVTQTPRYLIKTRGQQVTLSCSPISGHRSVSWYQQTPGQGLQFLFEYFSETQRNKGNFPGRFSGRQFSNSRSEMNVSTLELGDSALYLCASSPTGDSYNSPLHFGNGTRLTVT.